A selection of T cell receptor beta chains follows, all from one sample in a study of T cells in Graves' hyperthyroidism and ophthalmopathy. TCRdb re-called the multiplex PCR reads with MiXCR, one entry per CDR3 protein. In the table there are a few hundred thousand distinct CDR3 sequences, around 13% of which are singletons. The sequencing input was blood. Every receptor here comes from a woman aged 25-40 years with Graves' hyperthyroidism that later progressed to Graves' ophthalmopathy. Each CDR3 is given without its conserved first and last residue. The D gene is left open where the match is weak. The size field is filled for only some rows; it gives once, few, many or a size class.

clone size: many
D gene: TRBD2
V gene: TRBV12-3/TRBV12-4
CDR3 protein: ASSSGTSGRRYEQY

clone size: many
D gene: TRBD1
V gene: TRBV12-3/TRBV12-4
CDR3 protein: ASSRDRGLAAKNIQY

clone size: NA
D gene: NA
V gene: TRBV19
CDR3 protein: ASSGESVYGYT

clone size: few
D gene: NA
V gene: TRBV19
CDR3 protein: ASSMGDGYNQPQH

clone size: NA
D gene: NA
V gene: TRBV5-5
CDR3 protein: ASSFGGSPAVELS

clone size: NA
D gene: NA
V gene: TRBV2
CDR3 protein: ASSEFRGDIQY

clone size: NA
D gene: NA
V gene: TRBV9
CDR3 protein: ASSIWGERETQY

clone size: many
D gene: TRBD1
V gene: TRBV20-1
CDR3 protein: SARGRGLSNQPQH

clone size: many
D gene: TRBD1
V gene: TRBV11-3
CDR3 protein: ASTPMAGGYEQY

clone size: many
D gene: NA
V gene: TRBV3-1
CDR3 protein: ASSRQQETQY

clone size: many
D gene: TRBD2
V gene: TRBV20-1
CDR3 protein: SARVAGVNTGELF

clone size: many
D gene: TRBD1
V gene: TRBV5-1
CDR3 protein: ASSEGTGPYGYT

clone size: many
D gene: TRBD2
V gene: TRBV2
CDR3 protein: ASSPPTSGGSTDTQY

clone size: few
D gene: NA
V gene: TRBV5-4
CDR3 protein: ASSLILVGETDTQY

clone size: many
D gene: TRBD1
V gene: TRBV30
CDR3 protein: AWSATGARQPQH

clone size: few
D gene: TRBD1
V gene: TRBV12-3/TRBV12-4
CDR3 protein: ASSLVRQGATDTQY

clone size: NA
D gene: TRBD1
V gene: TRBV3-1
CDR3 protein: ASSGRGTGDSYEQY

clone size: NA
D gene: TRBD1
V gene: TRBV20-1
CDR3 protein: SASYTGAGGYHYEQY

clone size: few
D gene: NA
V gene: TRBV19
CDR3 protein: ASGRGGYSTDTQY

clone size: many
D gene: NA
V gene: TRBV5-5
CDR3 protein: ASSPVNEKLF

clone size: many
D gene: NA
V gene: TRBV27
CDR3 protein: ASSLSRGSFPSIQY

clone size: NA
D gene: NA
V gene: TRBV7-9
CDR3 protein: ASSLPGPQGANYGYT

clone size: NA
D gene: NA
V gene: TRBV9
CDR3 protein: ASSVGVQGNEQF

clone size: many
D gene: TRBD2
V gene: TRBV19
CDR3 protein: ASSMWDYHSNEQF

clone size: NA
D gene: TRBD1
V gene: TRBV10-3
CDR3 protein: AISVGQGPYEQY

clone size: many
D gene: TRBD2
V gene: TRBV20-1
CDR3 protein: SASSGTSGTSSYEQY

clone size: many
D gene: TRBD2
V gene: TRBV20-1
CDR3 protein: SASRTSGRVGRGNEQF

clone size: few
D gene: TRBD1
V gene: TRBV4-1
CDR3 protein: ASSQTRQGSYEQY

clone size: NA
D gene: NA
V gene: TRBV2
CDR3 protein: ASNPTGGINQPQH

clone size: few
D gene: NA
V gene: TRBV7-9
CDR3 protein: ASSLAPTRAYEQY

clone size: many
D gene: NA
V gene: TRBV20-1
CDR3 protein: SAISGDTEAF

clone size: few
D gene: TRBD1
V gene: TRBV5-4
CDR3 protein: ASSLGWDRGETQY

clone size: many
D gene: TRBD1
V gene: TRBV19
CDR3 protein: ASTTGTVRSGNTIY

clone size: many
D gene: TRBD2
V gene: TRBV7-9
CDR3 protein: ASSLVLAGDTGELF

clone size: NA
D gene: NA
V gene: TRBV30
CDR3 protein: AWSATELSGNTIY

clone size: many
D gene: TRBD1
V gene: TRBV5-1
CDR3 protein: ASSPGQGQDTQY

clone size: many
D gene: TRBD2
V gene: TRBV6-1
CDR3 protein: ASSRGLAGANEQF

clone size: few
D gene: NA
V gene: TRBV24-1
CDR3 protein: ATSDPNTPADEQF

clone size: many
D gene: TRBD1
V gene: TRBV11-1
CDR3 protein: ASSLADGRRTGGNTEAF

clone size: NA
D gene: NA
V gene: TRBV4-1
CDR3 protein: ASSQDRSGTSTDTQY

clone size: many
D gene: TRBD1
V gene: TRBV20-1
CDR3 protein: SAPGQGNTEAF

clone size: many
D gene: NA
V gene: TRBV20-1
CDR3 protein: SADDGMNTEAF

clone size: many
D gene: NA
V gene: TRBV9
CDR3 protein: ASSVSSTDTQY

clone size: many
D gene: TRBD2
V gene: TRBV12-3/TRBV12-4
CDR3 protein: ASRAGGGEQY

clone size: many
D gene: NA
V gene: TRBV7-2
CDR3 protein: ASIHRPSGLSYNEQF

clone size: many
D gene: NA
V gene: TRBV3-1
CDR3 protein: ASSPATAIYGYT

clone size: NA
D gene: TRBD1
V gene: TRBV18
CDR3 protein: ASSSGQGTTYEQY

clone size: NA
D gene: NA
V gene: TRBV29-1
CDR3 protein: SVEGMTRREIDTDTQY

clone size: NA
D gene: NA
V gene: TRBV28
CDR3 protein: ASSLYPAGGVWGANVLT

clone size: NA
D gene: TRBD1
V gene: TRBV7-2
CDR3 protein: ASSLGTGGAGEKLF

clone size: many
D gene: NA
V gene: TRBV2
CDR3 protein: ASMRGGETQY

clone size: many
D gene: NA
V gene: TRBV29-1
CDR3 protein: SVVGTTGALNTEAF

clone size: many
D gene: TRBD1
V gene: TRBV2
CDR3 protein: ASIQGQSTDTQY